What follows are 16 T cell receptor beta chains derived from one specimen sequenced in a study of cytotoxic CD8 clonotypes in ibrutinib-treated CLL. Only in-frame clones appear in the TCRdb table, and some are missing; sequencing was by immunoSEQ multiplex PCR. The sample lists some 14,000 clones; about two thirds were seen once. Material: PBMCs, obtained before ibrutinib treatment. Receptors were obtained from a human donor with chronic lymphocytic leukemia.

This chain connects TRBV7-8 to TRBJ2-3, with a weak D call TRBD2 (5 bases). In germline, CDR1 is SGHVS, CDR2 FQNEAQ. The length of the CDR3 is 15 residues. V was pared by 1 base and J by 1 base, with 9 bases between. The CDR3 loop reads CASSLGAGGTDTQYF. CDR3 sequence (DNA): TGTGCCAGCAGCTTAGGGGCCGGGGGCACAGATACGCAGTATTTT.

The rearrangement joins TRBV28 to TRBJ2-3; possibly TRBD2 for D (6 bases). Trimming took 6 bases from V and 6 from J, leaving 16 bases between them. This CDR3 spans 14 amino acids. CDR1 and CDR2 (germline): MDHEN, SYDVKM. The CDR3 reads CASSRGPGEDTQYF. CDR3 bases: TGTGCCAGCAGCCGAGGACCGGGAGAGGATACGCAGTATTTT.

This clone appeared a few times. The chain employs TRBV11-3 and TRBJ2-1, with 11 bases fitting TRBD2. The V gene's germline CDR1 is SGHNT and CDR2 YENEEA. The V gene end was trimmed by 4 bases and the J gene end by 6 bases; junction bases not matched to a gene: 5. CDR3 length equals 15 residues. The CDR3 spells CASSSRLAGPNEQFF. The DNA for the CDR3 is TGTGCCAGCAGCTCACGACTAGCGGGGCCCAATGAGCAGTTCTTC.

The rearrangement links TRBV10-2 to TRBJ1-6, with no clear D. Germline lookup yields CDR1 WSHSY and CDR2 SAAADI. The CDR3 loop spans 15 amino acids. V was cut by 1 base and J by 10 bases, with 14 bases left in between. Here the CDR3 DNA reads TGCGCCAGCAGTGAGTACCCGCCGGGTAGGTCACCCCTCCACTTT. Translation gives CASSEYPPGRSPLHF.

DNA of the CDR3: TGTGCCAGCAGTTTGGGGGGCCTCTACGAGCAGTACTTC. Translated, it gives CASSLGGLYEQYF. The chain is built from TRBV28 and TRBJ2-7; D may be TRBD1 or TRBD2 (6 bases each). V dropped 3 bases and J dropped 3 bases, with 9 bases sitting between them. The CDR3 covers 13 residues. The germline V gene has CDR1 MDHEN and CDR2 SYDVKM.

The rearrangement joins TRBV27 to TRBJ2-2; D may be TRBD2 (5 bases). The V gene lost 1 base and the J gene lost 1 base, with 13 bases spanning the gap. The CDR3 runs 17 residues. Germline V gene lookup returns CDR1 MNHEY and CDR2 SMNVEV (reference sequence). In nucleotides, the CDR3 is TGTGCCAGCAGTTTATGGAGTTCGGGGAAGAACACCGGGGAGCTGTTTTTT. This encodes CASSLWSSGKNTGELFF.

This clone was counted once. V is TRBV5-1 and J is TRBJ1-5; TRBD1 matches 10 bases. The CDR3 contains 15 residues. Germline CDR1 reads SGHRS; CDR2 reads YFSETQ. The V and J ends lost 4 bases and 7 bases, in that order; junction bases with no gene match: 8. The CDR3, as DNA: TGCGCCAGCAGCCCCATCGGACAGGGGGGACAGCCCCAGCATTTT. Protein sequence: CASSPIGQGGQPQHF.

The rearrangement uses TRBV30 and TRBJ1-2; D is unclear. With 3 bases removed from V and 0 bases from J, the gap between germline ends came to 5 bases. Looked up from germline, CDR1 is GTSNPN and CDR2 is SVGIG (reference sequence). This CDR3 contains 12 residues. This CDR3 reads CAWSTTNYGYTF. CDR3 DNA: TGTGCCTGGAGCACAACTAACTATGGCTACACCTTC.

This clone has a handful of counts. The chain is built from TRBV2 and TRBJ2-6; D unresolved. The CDR3 has 14 residues. The V and J ends lost 6 bases and 2 bases respectively, with 8 bases between them. Germline V lookup: CDR1 SNHLY, CDR2 FYNNEI. CDR3: CASRGDTGANVLTF. The CDR3 region has the DNA TGTGCCAGCAGGGGTGACACTGGGGCCAACGTCCTGACTTTC.

The rearrangement links TRBV9 to TRBJ2-2, with D unclear. The germline CDR1 and CDR2 sequences are SGDLS and YYNGEE. This CDR3 is 14 amino acids long. With 3 bases removed from V and 7 bases from J, the gap between germline ends came to 13 bases. The CDR3 coding sequence is TGTGCCAGCAGCGCGGCGGTCGCGCACGGGGAGCTGTTTTTT. This sequence encodes CASSAAVAHGELFF.

This clone turned up a few times. Here the CDR3 DNA reads TGTGCCAGCAGTTCGTCCCAGGGGCGGGTGGCCGGGGAGCTGTTTTTT. It yields the protein CASSSSQGRVAGELFF. This chain uses TRBV6-6 with TRBJ2-2, with TRBD1 as a possible D gene (6 bases). Germline values: CDR1 MNHNY, CDR2 SVGAGI (reference sequence). The CDR3 is 16 residues long. With 4 bases removed from V and 6 bases from J, the gap between germline ends came to 18 bases.

The genes are TRBV15 and TRBJ2-3, with D possibly matching TRBD2 (7 bases). This CDR3 contains 19 residues. Germline-derived CDR1 and CDR2 are LNHNV and YYDKDF (reference sequence). V lost 4 bases, J lost 3 bases, and 26 bases lay in between. The CDR3 is CATSTPGWAGDGRTDTQYF. In DNA, the CDR3 is TGTGCCACCAGCACCCCGGGATGGGCAGGGGACGGGAGGACAGATACGCAGTATTTT.

This clone was counted between two and nine times. The chain couples TRBV7-9 to TRBJ2-3; perhaps TRBD1 as D (5 bases). The CDR3 is 15 amino acids. V dropped 7 bases and J dropped 6 bases, with 20 bases sitting between them. CDR1 and CDR2 (germline): SEHNR, FQNEAQ (reference sequence). The CDR3 region has the DNA TGTGCCAGCACCGGCGTGGGGCGTGAGTTGGATACGCAGTATTTT. It encodes CASTGVGRELDTQYF.

This CDR3 is CASSWVAGGYNEQFF. CDR3 DNA: TGCGCCAGCAGCTGGGTGGCGGGAGGGTACAATGAGCAGTTCTTC. The rearrangement uses TRBV5-1 and TRBJ2-1, with 9 bases that match TRBD2. Looked up from germline, CDR1 is SGHRS and CDR2 is YFSETQ. Trimming took 3 bases from V and 4 from J; bases not matched to a gene: 5. This CDR3 contains 15 residues. The whole variable domain, remainder taken from reference TRBV5-1 and TRBJ2-1, is KAGVTQTPRYLIKTRGQQVTLSCSPISGHRSVSWYQQTPGQGLQFLFEYFSETQRNKGNFPGRFSGRQFSNSRSEMNVSTLELGDSALYLCASSWVAGGYNEQFFGPGTRLTVL.

The V gene is TRBV19, the J gene TRBJ1-5, with 7 positions matching TRBD1. The CDR3 runs to 15 residues. Germline loops: CDR1 LNHDA, CDR2 SQIVND (reference sequence). Trimming removed 10 bases from V and 0 bases from J; junction bases left unmatched: 9. Written as DNA, the CDR3 is TGTGCCACCAAAGGACAGGCAAATAGCAATCAGCCCCAGCATTTT. Protein product: CATKGQANSNQPQHF.

The chain recombines TRBV27 with TRBJ1-5; 9 bases align to TRBD1. From germline, CDR1 is MNHEY and CDR2 SMNVEV (reference sequence). J was trimmed by 6 bases and V by 10 bases; bases with no gene match: 4. The CDR3 is 12 amino acids. CDR3 amino acids: CATWTGAQPQHF. The CDR3 bases are TGTGCCACCTGGACAGGGGCTCAGCCCCAGCATTTT.